The 20 T cell receptor beta chains below come from one sample, sequenced in a study of tumor-infiltrating lymphocytes in primary liver carcinoma. With about 470 ng total RNA as template and a constant-region primer, TCR beta cDNA was made. Libraries of TCR beta came from three nested multiplex PCR rounds with slightly modified ARM-PCR. The two initial PCR rounds, nine to eleven cycles each, used TRBV1-TRBV30 forward and C-beta reverse primers. TCRdb re-called the multiplex PCR reads with MiXCR, one entry per CDR3 protein. This table has roughly 25,000 distinct CDR3 sequences, nearly 80% appearing once. Co-extraction yielded RNA and DNA from approximately 22-30 mg of unsorted bulk tissue. Material for sequencing was liver tumor tissue from sampling region 3. Subset denoted: tumor region T3, left-lateral pole. Every receptor here comes from a man in his forties or fifties with primary liver carcinoma and hepatitis B virus infection.

V gene TRBV5-4 combines with J gene TRBJ2-7, with D tentatively TRBD2 (5 bases). Germline V CDR1 and CDR2: SGHNT, YYREEE (reference sequence). The CDR3 extends over 16 amino acids. V dropped 4 bases and J dropped 2 bases, with 19 bases sitting between them. The CDR3 coding sequence is TGTGCCAGCAGCGGTTTCGGAGTGGGAGCAACCTACGAGCAGTACTTC. Translating it yields CASSGFGVGATYEQYF.

On this clonotype itself: Because it lacks the conserved phenylalanine or tryptophan at the end, this CDR3 is likely a read error. This chain uses TRBV10-3 with TRBJ1-5; D unclear. The germline CDR1 and CDR2 sequences are ENHRY and SYGVKD. This CDR3 is 14 amino acids long. For the CDR3, the DNA is TGTGCCATCAGTGAGTATGATGGCGATCAACCCCAGCATTAT. Its protein product is CAISEYDGDQPQHY.

In its sample, this clonotype was seen a few times. The genes are TRBV9 and TRBJ2-1; D call uncertain. The CDR3 contains 12 residues. V dropped 3 bases and J dropped 9 bases, with 10 bases sitting between them. Germline loops: CDR1 SGDLS, CDR2 YYNGEE. CDR3 region: CASSANRGEQFF. The CDR3 region has the DNA TGTGCCAGCAGCGCAAACAGAGGTGAGCAGTTCTTC. The full variable domain, rest sourced from reference TRBV9 and TRBJ2-1, is DSGVTQTPKHLITATGQRVTLRCSPRSGDLSVYWYQQSLDQGLQFLIQYYNGEERAKGNILERFSAQQFPDLHSELNLSSLELGDSALYFCASSANRGEQFFGPGTRLTVL.

This clonotype was observed many times. The gene calls are TRBV11-2 and TRBJ2-5; perhaps TRBD2 as D (5 bases). Trimming removed 2 bases from V and 8 bases from J, with 9 bases in between. Germline loops: CDR1 SGHAT, CDR2 FQNNGV. The CDR3 length is 12 residues. The CDR3 nucleotides are TGTGCCAGCAGCTTAATGGGAGACACCCAGTACTTC. It translates to CASSLMGDTQYF. The full variable domain, with the rest looked up from reference TRBV11-2 and TRBJ2-5, is EAGVAQSPRYKIIEKRQSVAFWCNPISGHATLYWYQQILGQGPKLLIQFQNNGVVDDSQLPKDRFSAERLKGVDSTLKIQPAKLEDSAVYLCASSLMGDTQYFGPGTRLLVL.

In this sample, this clonotype turned up once. The junction differs from germline at one of its ends, possibly a read error. The chain carries TRBV11-2 and TRBJ1-4, with unresolved D. CDR3 length: 15 amino acids. Germline loops: CDR1 SGHAT, CDR2 FQNNGV. CDR3 in DNA: TGTGCCAACAGCTTAGACGACTTCGCTAATGAAAAACTCTTTTTT. Its translation: CANSLDDFANEKLFF.

This clonotype was counted between two and nine times. A much larger clone is a single base away; this may be a read error. The chain carries TRBV2 and TRBJ1-1; D not certain. The CDR3 has 14 residues. The germline V gene has CDR1 SNHLY and CDR2 FYNNEI. CDR3 amino acids: CASNEGRRNTEAFF. The CDR3 nucleotides are TGTGCCAGCAATGAAGGACGGCGGAACACTGAAGCTTTCTTT.

Details on this clonotype: One end of the junction does not line up with germline, which may come from a read error. V usage is TRBV5-6 and J usage is TRBJ2-2, with 10 bases lining up with TRBD1. CDR3 length equals 15 residues. The V gene's germline CDR1 is SGHDT and CDR2 YYEEEE. As DNA, the CDR3 is TGTGCCTGCAGTATCGGGACAGGGGTCGCCGGGAAGCTGTTTTTT. It encodes CACSIGTGVAGKLFF.

In regard to this clonotype: The CDR3 does not end in the conserved phenylalanine or tryptophan, so this is likely a read error. The chain employs TRBV12-3 or TRBV12-4 and TRBJ2-7, with 8 positions matching TRBD1. V lost 8 bases, J lost 1 base, and 10 bases stayed unmatched. CDR3 length: 15 residues. CDR3 in DNA: TGTGCCAGCGGTATGGGAACAGGGGGGTCCTACGAGCAGTACTTA. Encoded protein: CASGMGTGGSYEQYL.

The sample holds many counts of this clonotype. This could be a read error, since a much larger clone is one nucleotide away. The chain links TRBV10-3 to TRBJ2-7, with D uncertain. The CDR3 is made up of 17 amino acids. Germline lookup yields CDR1 ENHRY and CDR2 SYGVKD. The CDR3 nucleotides read TGTGCCATCGGTGAGTCGAAGTTAGGCAGAAGCTCCTACGAGCAGTACTTC. Translating gives CAIGESKLGRSSYEQYF.

This chain joins TRBV5-1 and TRBJ2-3; D not resolved. Germline-derived CDR1 and CDR2 are SGHRS and YFSETQ. CDR3 length: 14 amino acids. Deletions cut 0 bases from V and 12 bases from J, with 17 bases between. The CDR3 reads CASSLGVHTDIQYF. CDR3 DNA sequence: TGCGCCAGCAGCTTGGGGGTGCACACAGATATACAGTATTTT.

The chain recombines TRBV11-3 with TRBJ2-2, with no clear D. This CDR3 has 15 amino acids. Germline values: CDR1 SGHNT, CDR2 YENEEA. V lost 11 bases, J lost 4 bases, and 20 bases lay in between. The CDR3 sequence is CAGWHIKPITGELFF. CDR3 bases: TGTGCCGGGTGGCACATTAAACCCATCACCGGGGAGCTGTTTTTT.

The chain joins TRBV6-2 or TRBV6-3 to TRBJ1-1; D is uncertain. V lost 2 bases and J 0 bases, leaving 7 bases between the germline ends. This CDR3 has 14 amino acids. In germline, CDR1 is MNHEY, CDR2 SVGEGT. CDR3 in DNA: TGTGCCAGCAGTTACACCCTGGTGAACACTGAAGCTTTCTTT. This encodes CASSYTLVNTEAFF.

Comment on this clonotype: At one end, the junction sequence differs from germline, possibly due to a read error. The genes are TRBV4-1 and TRBJ2-7, with TRBD2 matching 13 bases. The germline V gene encodes CDR1 MGHRA and CDR2 YSYEKL. The CDR3 length is 16 residues. The CDR3 nucleotides read TGCTCCAGCAGCCAAGCCGGGACTAGCGGGACCTACAAGCGGTACTTC. Its translation: CSSSQAGTSGTYKRYF.

Comments on this clonotype: The junction does not match germline at one end; this may be a read error. The CDR3, as DNA: TGCGCCAGTAGTCAAGAGGCTTACGGGAGATATGATACGCTGTATTTT. Translation: CASSQEAYGRYDTLYF. This rearrangement joins TRBV4-3 to TRBJ2-3; possible D gene TRBD2, 6 bases. There are 16 residues in the CDR3. Germline CDR1 reads LGHNA; CDR2 reads YSLEER.

Details on this clonotype: One end of the junction does not line up with germline, which may come from a read error. The V call is TRBV12-3 or TRBV12-4, the J call TRBJ1-5; unclear D gene. The CDR3 totals 14 residues. In nucleotides, the CDR3 is TGTGCCATCTGTTTAGATGAGGGCAATCAGCCACAGCATTTT. Protein sequence: CAICLDEGNQPQHF.

The chain employs TRBV5-1 and TRBJ2-5; D is unresolved. Germline V gene sequence: CDR1 SGHRS, CDR2 YFSETQ. Trimming pared 7 bases from V and 1 base from J, leaving 17 bases between. CDR3 size: 15 residues. Here the CDR3 DNA reads TGCGCCAGCGGCGTACAGCCCCTTGGCCAAGAGACCCAGTACTTC. Its protein product is CASGVQPLGQETQYF.

Of note for this clonotype: One end of the junction does not line up with germline, which may come from a read error. CDR3 sequence: CTSSPTPWLRGGYTF. The CDR3 DNA reads TGTACCAGCAGCCCCACACCATGGCTAAGGGGTGGCTACACCTTC. V usage is TRBV5-6 and J usage is TRBJ1-2; TRBD1 might be the D (5 bases). From germline, CDR1 is SGHDT and CDR2 YYEEEE. The CDR3 has 15 amino acids.

About this clonotype itself: Compared with germline, one end of the junction differs, possibly owing to a read error. The chain carries TRBV12-3 or TRBV12-4 and TRBJ2-4, with 13 bases aligning to TRBD2. The CDR3 extends over 18 amino acids. The CDR3 region is CASSVGTSGTLAKNIQYF. CDR3 nucleotides: TGTGCCAGCAGTGTCGGGACTAGCGGGACGCTAGCCAAAAACATTCAATACTTC.

In regard to this clonotype: The junction and the germline gene differ at one end; a read error may be behind it. J is TRBJ1-1 and V is TRBV5-5, with D perhaps TRBD1 (5 bases). The germline V gene encodes CDR1 SGHKS and CDR2 YYEKEE (reference sequence). This CDR3 region has 17 residues. CDR3 in DNA: TGTGCCAGCAGCTTGGGGGACCGGCCCAGCCTGAACACTGAACCTTTCTTT. Its protein product is CASSLGDRPSLNTEPFF.

About this clonotype itself: At one boundary the junction diverges from the germline segment, which might be a read error. This chain joins TRBV5-4 and TRBJ2-7; TRBD2 matches 7 bases. CDR1 and CDR2 from the germline V gene are SGHNT and YYREEE (reference sequence). The length of the CDR3 is 15 residues. The CDR3 DNA reads as TGTACCAGCAGCTTGGGTCGCGGGAGCCTTTACGAGCAGTACTTC. This sequence encodes CTSSLGRGSLYEQYF.